The source of this TCR beta chain is a study of response to subunit inactivated influenza vaccine. Regarding the study as a whole: Authors suggested each seasonal influenza vaccination recruits few new T cells.

The CDR3 consists of 15 residues. Germline V CDR1 and CDR2: MNHNS, SASEGT. Losses at the gene ends were 5 bases for V and 6 bases for J; bases not matched to a gene: 6. This clonotype was found a few times. Its antigen is as yet unknown. A single record per CDR3 protein comes from TCRdb applying MiXCR to the RT-PCR reads. The sample lists about 500,000 distinct CDR3 sequences, 13% occurring once. The source of this sequence is a man aged 45-60 years who received an inactivated influenza vaccine. The J gene is TRBJ2-2, the V gene TRBV6-1, with 10 bases identical to TRBD2. The sequencing used PBMCs from blood, collected roughly 47 days after vaccination. The CDR3 loop is CASSPGTSVPGELFF. The CDR3 DNA is TGTGCCAGCAGTCCGGGGACTAGCGTTCCCGGGGAGCTGTTTTTT.